The 17 T cell receptor beta chains reported below all come from one sample, sequenced in a study of control samples from healthy donors and cancer patients. Sequencing used immunoSEQ multiplex PCR; TCRdb keeps in-frame clones, though not all of them. The sample comprises 90,000 to 150,000 clones, roughly 90% of which are singletons, and approximately 7.8% rests with the top ten. Sequenced sample: blood. These receptors came from a young woman in good health.

The V call is TRBV6-5, the J call TRBJ2-7; TRBD1 might be the D (6 bases). Germline CDR1 MNHEY, CDR2 SVGAGI. The CDR3 has 15 residues. The germline V and J ends were trimmed by 0 bases and 4 bases, with 13 bases remaining between them. The CDR3 region is CASSYSDSGTYEQYF. The CDR3 nucleotides are TGTGCCAGCAGTTACTCGGACAGTGGTACATACGAGCAGTACTTC.

The rearrangement joins TRBV6-6 to TRBJ2-3; TRBD2 agrees at 11 bases. From germline, CDR1 is MNHNY and CDR2 SVGAGI (reference sequence). The V and J ends lost 5 bases and 1 base, in that order; junction bases with no gene match: 2. This CDR3 region has 15 residues. The CDR3 loop is CASSPGLAGTDTQYF. The CDR3 nucleotides read TGTGCCAGCAGTCCGGGACTAGCGGGCACAGATACGCAGTATTTT.

The V and J genes are TRBV2 and TRBJ2-7; D possibly corresponds to TRBD1 (6 bases). Trimming shortened V by 5 bases and J by 1 base, and 15 bases separated the two germline ends. Germline lookup yields CDR1 SNHLY and CDR2 FYNNEI. The CDR3 has 15 amino acids. CDR3 in DNA: TGTGCCAGCAGTACTACAGGGTTAGGATCCTACGAGCAGTACTTC. Residues: CASSTTGLGSYEQYF.

The rearrangement links TRBV10-1 to TRBJ1-6; 7 bases are shared with TRBD1. Trimming removed 4 bases from V and 0 bases from J; junction bases left unmatched: 12. Germline loops: CDR1 WNHNN, CDR2 SYGVQD (reference sequence). The CDR3 extends over 19 amino acids. CDR3 nucleotide sequence: TGCGCCAGCAGTGCGCAACCGGGACAGATAAGCTCCTATAATTCACCCCTCCACTTT. This gives the protein CASSAQPGQISSYNSPLHF.

In DNA form, the CDR3 reads TGTGCCAGCATATGGGGCACTGAAGCTTTCTTT. Protein: CASIWGTEAFF. V and J are TRBV2 and TRBJ1-1, with no clear D. Trimming took 7 bases from V and 4 from J, leaving 7 bases between them. This CDR3 has 11 amino acids. Germline V gives CDR1 SNHLY, CDR2 FYNNEI.

The chain has TRBV6-2 or TRBV6-3 and TRBJ2-5; D unclear. The CDR3 runs to 12 residues. CDR1 is MNHEY, CDR2 SVGEGT, per germline. V gave up 4 bases and J gave up 5 bases, with 8 bases separating them. The CDR3 DNA sequence: TGTGCCAGCAGTTTTCGGCCGGAGACCCAGTACTTC. It yields the protein CASSFRPETQYF.

The chain employs TRBV6-2 or TRBV6-3 and TRBJ1-5, with 7 bases that match TRBD1. V lost 0 bases to trimming and J lost 1 base; unmatched junction nucleotides: 6. From germline, CDR1 is MNHEY and CDR2 SVGEGT. The CDR3 is made up of 17 amino acids. For the CDR3, the DNA is TGTGCCAGCAGTTACTCGTCGCACAGGGGAAGCAATCAGCCCCAGCATTTT. It translates to CASSYSSHRGSNQPQHF.

The chain is built from TRBV28 and TRBJ1-1; the D is unclear. CDR3 size: 15 residues. V lost 6 bases, J lost 1 base, and 15 bases lay in between. The germline gives CDR1 MDHEN, CDR2 SYDVKM. The CDR3 DNA sequence: TGTGCCAGCAGACTAGAGGTAAACCAGAACACTGAAGCTTTCTTT. This codes for CASRLEVNQNTEAFF.

This clone has only one observation. The chain carries TRBV5-6 and TRBJ1-1; perhaps TRBD1 as D (6 bases). Trimming removed 0 bases at V and 4 bases at J, with 10 bases between. The CDR3 has 14 amino acids. The germline gives CDR1 SGHDT, CDR2 YYEEEE. CDR3 sequence (DNA): TGTGCCAGCAGCTTGGGGGTCAGGGGCACTGAAGCTTTCTTT. Translated: CASSLGVRGTEAFF.

V and J are TRBV5-4 and TRBJ2-4, with a tentative D call TRBD1 (5 bases). The V end was cut by 4 bases, the J end by 0 bases, with 14 bases between. Looked up from germline, CDR1 is SGHNT and CDR2 is YYREEE (reference sequence). The CDR3 extends over 16 amino acids. CDR3 loop: CASSPTDDLAKNIQYF. CDR3 DNA sequence: TGTGCCAGCAGCCCGACAGACGACCTAGCCAAAAACATTCAGTACTTC. Full variable domain (remainder filled in from reference TRBV5-4 and TRBJ2-4): ETGVTQSPTHLIKTRGQQVTLRCSSQSGHNTVSWYQQALGQGPQFIFQYYREEENGRGNFPPRFSGLQFPNYSSELNVNALELDDSALYLCASSPTDDLAKNIQYFGAGTRLSVL.

The chain links TRBV10-3 to TRBJ2-1, with 15 bases that match TRBD2. Trimming at V came to 7 bases and at J to 4 bases, leaving 5 bases not matched to a gene. This CDR3 region has 16 residues. From germline, CDR1 is ENHRY and CDR2 SYGVKD. CDR3 sequence reads: CAIKGLAGGRYNEQFF. The CDR3 nucleotides read TGTGCCATCAAGGGACTAGCGGGAGGTCGGTACAATGAGCAGTTCTTC.

This chain links TRBV7-9 with TRBJ1-4; TRBD1 matches 10 bases. The trim removed 4 bases at V and 0 bases at J, leaving 5 bases unmatched. CDR3 length equals 17 residues. Germline V gene sequence: CDR1 SEHNR, CDR2 FQNEAQ (reference sequence). Written as DNA, the CDR3 is TGTGCCAGCAGCTGGCGGGACAGGGGTGCAACTAATGAAAAACTGTTTTTT. Amino acids: CASSWRDRGATNEKLFF.

The CDR3 sequence: CSVRGLAGSSSYEQYF. The CDR3 DNA reads as TGCAGCGTTCGGGGACTAGCGGGTTCGAGCTCCTACGAGCAGTACTTC. The rearrangement uses TRBV29-1 and TRBJ2-7; TRBD2 matches 12 bases. The junction had 8 bases not matched to a gene; V was cut back by 5 bases and J by 0 bases. In germline, CDR1 is SQVTM, CDR2 ANQGSEA. The CDR3 contains 16 residues.

This clone was picked up a small number of times. The rearrangement joins TRBV4-3 to TRBJ2-2, with TRBD2 matching 11 bases. This CDR3 spans 16 amino acids. Losses at the gene ends were 0 bases for V and 7 bases for J; bases not matched to a gene: 4. The germline V gene has CDR1 LGHNA and CDR2 YSLEER. The CDR3 spells CASSQDGSGRDGELFF. The CDR3 region has the DNA TGCGCCAGCAGCCAAGACGGTAGCGGGAGGGACGGGGAGCTGTTTTTT.

The chain links TRBV27 to TRBJ2-7; perhaps TRBD1 as D (5 bases). The germline gives CDR1 MNHEY, CDR2 SMNVEV (reference sequence). The CDR3 length is 14 residues. Trimming removed 5 bases at V and 1 base at J, with 12 bases between. CDR3 residues: CASSPQVTSYEQYF. The CDR3 DNA reads TGTGCCAGCAGTCCACAGGTGACATCCTACGAGCAGTACTTC.

The rearrangement links TRBV7-9 to TRBJ1-1; 8 positions agree with TRBD1. Trimming removed 4 bases from V and 3 bases from J; junction bases left unmatched: 4. CDR1 and CDR2 (germline): SEHNR, FQNEAQ (reference sequence). The CDR3 runs to 14 residues. The CDR3 protein is CASSSQGVYTEAFF. Written as DNA, the CDR3 is TGTGCCAGCAGCTCACAGGGGGTGTACACTGAAGCTTTCTTT.

The chain combines TRBV6-2 or TRBV6-3 with TRBJ2-5; 7 nucleotides line up with TRBD1. The CDR3 sequence is 18 residues long. Trimming at V came to 2 bases and at J to 2 bases, leaving 14 bases not matched to a gene. Per germline, CDR1 MNHEY and CDR2 SVGEGT. The CDR3 DNA sequence: TGTGCCAGCAGTTACCTACCTTTGGGGACAGAGATTCAAGAGACCCAGTACTTC. Protein product: CASSYLPLGTEIQETQYF.